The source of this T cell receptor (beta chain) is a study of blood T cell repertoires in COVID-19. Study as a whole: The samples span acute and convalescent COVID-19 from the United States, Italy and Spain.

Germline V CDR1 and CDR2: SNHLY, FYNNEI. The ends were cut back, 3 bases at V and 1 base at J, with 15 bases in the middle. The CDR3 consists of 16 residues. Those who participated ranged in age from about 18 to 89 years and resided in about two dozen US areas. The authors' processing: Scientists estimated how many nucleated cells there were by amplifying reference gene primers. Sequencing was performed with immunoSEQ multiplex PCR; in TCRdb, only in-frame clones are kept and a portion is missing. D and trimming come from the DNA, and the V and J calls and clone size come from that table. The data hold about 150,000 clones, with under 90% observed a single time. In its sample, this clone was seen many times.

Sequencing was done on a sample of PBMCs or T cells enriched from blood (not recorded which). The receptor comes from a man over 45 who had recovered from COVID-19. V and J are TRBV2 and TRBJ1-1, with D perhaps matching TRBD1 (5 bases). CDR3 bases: TGTGCCAGCAGTGATCCACCCCTCCAGGGGAACACTGAAGCTTTCTTT. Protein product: CASSDPPLQGNTEAFF. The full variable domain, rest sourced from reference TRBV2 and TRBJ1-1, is EPEVTQTPSHQVTQMGQEVILRCVPISNHLYFYWYRQILGQKVEFLVSFYNNEISEKSEIFDDQFSVERPDGSNFTLKIRSTKLEDSAMYFCASSDPPLQGNTEAFFGQGTRLTVV.